This section outlines one T cell receptor beta chain sequence together with its context. The antigen remains unidentified. This sample was taken from a study of monozygotic twins with inflammatory bowel disease. There are 16 residues in the CDR3. Germline V gene sequence: CDR1 SGHDT, CDR2 YYEEEE. Per-sample cDNA came from eight separate reactions. UMIs incorporating a 6-nucleotide sample barcode were appended by means of template switching. Each CDR3 protein gets one entry in TCRdb, which reprocessed the 5' RACE reads and gives no DNA. The table lists a few hundred thousand distinct CDR3 sequences. Study-wide results and limits: The authors could not tell different T cell subtypes apart. IBD patients showed reduced TCRbeta diversity (inverse Simpson) versus healthy co-twins.

This chain connects TRBV5-6 to TRBJ2-5; the D call of TRBD1 rests on TCRdb alone, since no DNA is present to check it. The receptor's source is a human donor with ulcerative colitis or Crohn's disease, or a healthy co-twin of an affected twin (not recorded which). Sequencing input: blood. The CDR3 spells CASSLAGRGQIGTQYF.